These 14 T cell receptor beta chains share one sample of origin, sequenced in a study of blood T cell repertoires in COVID-19. Method: immunoSEQ multiplex PCR; TCRdb's copy keeps in-frame clones and lacks some. The table includes about 20,000 clones, 85% to 90% detected once. Sequencing input: peripheral blood. The receptor set was obtained from a human donor in a cohort sampled during active COVID-19.

The chain is built from TRBV27 and TRBJ2-3; 9 nucleotides agree with TRBD2. Germline CDR1 is MNHEY and CDR2 is SMNVEV (reference sequence). V trimming: 5 bases; J trimming: 4 bases; junction bases outside the gene matches: 10. The CDR3 covers 16 residues. The CDR3, as DNA: TGTGCCAGCAGTGGGTGGGCTAGCGGGGAATCAGATACGCAGTATTTT. Translation gives CASSGWASGESDTQYF.

By share, this clone counts as medium-sized (0.01 to 0.1%). The chain links TRBV7-9 to TRBJ2-1; 8 nucleotides agree with TRBD2. Per the germline V gene, CDR1 is SEHNR and CDR2 is FQNEAQ (reference sequence). J was trimmed by 7 bases and V by 3 bases; bases with no gene match: 8. The CDR3 is 15 amino acids. In nucleotides, the CDR3 is TGTGCCAGCAGCTTTATGAGCGGGAGAGGGAATGAGCAGTTCTTC. Translating gives CASSFMSGRGNEQFF.

The J gene is TRBJ2-1, the V gene TRBV5-5; maybe TRBD2 (5 bases). CDR1 and CDR2 (germline): SGHKS, YYEKEE (reference sequence). V was cut by 2 bases and J by 6 bases, with 15 bases left in between. CDR3 length: 15 amino acids. The CDR3 DNA is TGTGCCAGCAGCTTTTACGGGATCTCCGGCAATGAGCAGTTCTTC. The encoded protein is CASSFYGISGNEQFF.

V gene TRBV27 combines with J gene TRBJ2-7, with D perhaps matching TRBD2 (5 bases). V was trimmed by 5 bases and J by 7 bases, leaving 15 bases between them. The CDR3 covers 13 residues. Germline assignment: CDR1 MNHEY and CDR2 SMNVEV (reference sequence). This CDR3 is CASSPFPPGEQYF. The CDR3 DNA reads TGTGCCAGCAGTCCTTTTCCGCCGGGGGAGCAGTACTTC.

The CDR3 DNA sequence: TGTGCCAGCAGCCCGGACAGGGGGCGGGCAGAGACCCAGTACTTC. Its protein is CASSPDRGRAETQYF. The rearrangement links TRBV7-2 to TRBJ2-5; 11 bases match TRBD1. Losses at the gene ends were 5 bases for V and 4 bases for J; bases not matched to a gene: 6. The CDR3 is made up of 15 amino acids. Per germline, CDR1 SGHTA and CDR2 FQGNSA.

The rearrangement joins TRBV18 to TRBJ2-7; no clear D. From germline, CDR1 is KGHSH and CDR2 LQKENI. Trimming shortened V by 3 bases and J by 3 bases, and 6 bases separated the two germline ends. The CDR3 has 12 amino acids. The CDR3 sequence: CASSPSNYEQYF. CDR3 coding DNA: TGTGCCAGCTCACCGAGCAACTACGAGCAGTACTTC.

This clone came up once. V gene TRBV20-1 combines with J gene TRBJ1-3, with 7 bases identical to TRBD1. The CDR3 runs 16 residues. Germline trimming cut 3 bases from V and 0 bases from J; bases unmatched to any gene: 8. Germline loops: CDR1 DFQATT, CDR2 SNEGSKA (reference sequence). The CDR3, as DNA: TGCAGTGCTAGTAGACAGGGATCTTCCTCTGGAAACACCATATATTTT. Translated, it gives CSASRQGSSSGNTIYF.

The CDR3 nucleotides read TGTGCCAGCCCTTTCTGGGGGAGGAGCTCCTACGAGCAGTACTTC. Translation gives CASPFWGRSSYEQYF. V and J are TRBV28 and TRBJ2-7; tentatively, D is TRBD2 (6 bases). Trimming shortened V by 8 bases and J by 0 bases, and 17 bases separated the two germline ends. This CDR3 contains 15 residues. CDR1 and CDR2 (germline): MDHEN, SYDVKM.

The chain uses TRBV14 and TRBJ2-4; D gene ambiguous. CDR1 is SGHDN and CDR2 is FVKESK in the germline V gene. The V and J ends lost 0 bases and 7 bases respectively, with 7 bases between them. CDR3 size: 13 residues. CDR3 in DNA: TGTGCCAGCAGCCAAGAAAATCGGAACATTCAGTACTTC. The encoded protein is CASSQENRNIQYF.

This rearrangement joins TRBV24-1 to TRBJ2-5; 10 bases align to TRBD2. V gave up 5 bases and J gave up 5 bases; unmatched junction bases: 16. Germline values: CDR1 KGHDR, CDR2 SFDVKD. This CDR3 region has 18 residues. CDR3 sequence (DNA): TGTGCCACCAGTGGATCTGTTGGGGGACTAGCGACTTGGGAGACCCAGTACTTC. Translation: CATSGSVGGLATWETQYF.

The chain employs TRBV19 and TRBJ1-3; no clear D gene. The CDR3 totals 13 residues. From germline, CDR1 is LNHDA and CDR2 SQIVND (reference sequence). Trimming cost V 8 bases and J 3 bases, with 11 bases left between them. The CDR3 spells CASPSSHGNTIYF. The CDR3 DNA reads TGTGCCAGTCCTTCCAGTCATGGAAACACCATATATTTT.

V gene TRBV28 combines with J gene TRBJ2-5; possible D gene TRBD1, 5 bases. V was cut by 3 bases and J by 1 base, with 12 bases left in between. Germline V gene lookup returns CDR1 MDHEN and CDR2 SYDVKM. This CDR3 is 15 amino acids long. CDR3 coding DNA: TGTGCCAGCAGTTTGAGTGGACATTTCCAAGAGACCCAGTACTTC. This encodes CASSLSGHFQETQYF.

This rearrangement joins TRBV6-4 to TRBJ1-6, with no clear D. The CDR3 runs 14 residues. Germline assignment: CDR1 MRHNA and CDR2 SNTAGT. V shed 0 bases and J shed 10 bases, with 10 bases lying between them. For the CDR3, the DNA is TGTGCCAGCAGTGACTCGGCAGGTTCCTCACCCCTCCACTTT. It translates to CASSDSAGSSPLHF.

V usage is TRBV9 and J usage is TRBJ2-5, with 7 bases aligning to TRBD2. The trim removed 0 bases at V and 4 bases at J, leaving 12 bases unmatched. Germline V lookup: CDR1 SGDLS, CDR2 YYNGEE. The CDR3 loop spans 17 amino acids. This CDR3 reads CASSVGGGLSAGETQYF. The CDR3 DNA reads TGTGCCAGCAGCGTAGGGGGGGGACTATCCGCCGGAGAGACCCAGTACTTC.